A single sample is the source of the 20 T cell receptor beta chains below, sequenced in a study of blood T cell repertoires in COVID-19. The repertoire was sequenced with immunoSEQ multiplex PCR; TCRdb's copy has only in-frame clones and lacks some. This sample has some 110,000 clones; roughly 86% occur once, and the top ten carry 3.5% to 5.5%. Input material: peripheral blood. The source of these receptors is a middle-aged man with acute or convalescent COVID-19.

The chain links TRBV19 to TRBJ1-4; no firm D call. Germline V gives CDR1 LNHDA, CDR2 SQIVND (reference sequence). V gave up 4 bases and J gave up 6 bases, with 9 bases separating them. The CDR3 sequence is 13 residues long. The CDR3 reads CASSNSGYEKLFF. In nucleotides, the CDR3 is TGTGCCAGTAGTAACAGTGGCTATGAAAAACTGTTTTTT.

The chain recombines TRBV3-1 (or the pseudogene TRBV3-2) with TRBJ1-1, with unresolved D. V was clipped by 5 bases and J by 4 bases, with 14 bases between them. CDR3 length: 14 amino acids. The germline gives CDR1 LGHDT, CDR2 YNNKEL (reference sequence). The CDR3 DNA reads TGTGCCAGCAGCAGATCCGCGCGGGGCACTGAAGCTTTCTTT. Residues: CASSRSARGTEAFF.

The sample holds one count of this clone. The CDR3 region is CASSLTGTYGYTF. Here the CDR3 DNA reads TGTGCCAGCAGCTTAACAGGGACCTATGGCTACACCTTC. The rearrangement links TRBV11-2 to TRBJ1-2, with TRBD1 as a possible D gene (6 bases). The CDR3 totals 13 residues. The germline gives CDR1 SGHAT, CDR2 FQNNGV. Trimming pared 2 bases from V and 4 bases from J, leaving 8 bases between.

This chain uses TRBV19 with TRBJ2-7; 12 bases are shared with TRBD1. Per the germline V gene, CDR1 is LNHDA and CDR2 is SQIVND (reference sequence). The CDR3 covers 15 residues. Trimming at V came to 5 bases and at J to 4 bases, leaving 6 bases not matched to a gene. In nucleotides, the CDR3 is TGTGCCAGTAGTCCTGGGACAGGGGGCAGGTACGAGCAGTACTTC. Translated: CASSPGTGGRYEQYF.

The V and J genes are TRBV5-6 and TRBJ2-7; TRBD1 might be the D (6 bases). Trimming left V 2 bases short and J 3 bases short, with 12 bases between. Germline V gene data show CDR1 as SGHDT and CDR2 as YYEEEE. This CDR3 spans 14 amino acids. The CDR3 nucleotides are TGTGCCAGCAGCTTAGGTCAGGGGAACTACGAGCAGTACTTC. Its translation: CASSLGQGNYEQYF.

The chain couples TRBV19 to TRBJ1-2; 10 nucleotides line up with TRBD1. The CDR3 loop spans 15 amino acids. Trimming took 3 bases from V and 2 from J; bases not matched to a gene: 3. Looked up from germline, CDR1 is LNHDA and CDR2 is SQIVND (reference sequence). In DNA form, the CDR3 reads TGTGCCAGTAGTATTGACAGGGGGCGGAACTATGGCTACACCTTC. The encoded protein is CASSIDRGRNYGYTF.

V and J are TRBV4-1 and TRBJ1-1; possibly TRBD1 for D (5 bases). Germline CDR1 is MGHRA and CDR2 is YSYEKL. Trimming left V 5 bases short and J 5 bases short, with 12 bases between. There are 13 residues in the CDR3. The CDR3 bases are TGCGCCAGCAGCTTCCAGGGAGGGACTGAAGCTTTCTTT. It translates to CASSFQGGTEAFF.

This sequence joins TRBV6-5 and TRBJ2-1, with 14 bases fitting TRBD2. V lost 2 bases, J lost 4 bases, and 1 base stayed unmatched. This CDR3 spans 16 amino acids. Looked up from germline, CDR1 is MNHEY and CDR2 is SVGAGI. The CDR3 reads CASSYRTSGRYNEQFF. The DNA for the CDR3 is TGTGCCAGCAGTTACCGGACTAGCGGGAGGTACAATGAGCAGTTCTTC.

The rearrangement uses TRBV2 and TRBJ1-4, with TRBD1 matching over 7 bases. The V gene end was trimmed by 7 bases and the J gene end by 4 bases; junction bases not matched to a gene: 6. The CDR3 is made up of 14 amino acids. In germline, CDR1 is SNHLY, CDR2 FYNNEI. The CDR3 nucleotides read TGTGCCAGCAAAATACAGGGGAATAATGAAAAACTGTTTTTT. It codes for CASKIQGNNEKLFF.

This chain links TRBV12-3 or TRBV12-4 with TRBJ1-4, with D perhaps matching TRBD1 (5 bases). The length of the CDR3 is 13 residues. Trimming took 6 bases from V and 5 from J, leaving 10 bases between them. The CDR3 reads CASRYQGNEKLFF. Written as DNA, the CDR3 is TGTGCCAGCAGATATCAGGGAAATGAAAAACTGTTTTTT.

The CDR3 spells CASSQAGSSYNEQFF. In nucleotides, the CDR3 is TGCGCCAGCAGCCAAGCCGGGAGCTCCTACAATGAGCAGTTCTTC. The chain links TRBV4-1 to TRBJ2-1; possibly TRBD2 for D (6 bases). Germline values: CDR1 MGHRA, CDR2 YSYEKL. This CDR3 spans 15 amino acids. The ends were cut back, 1 base at V and 0 bases at J, with 7 bases in the middle.

This clone was observed a handful of times. Other nucleotide sequences from this sample produce the same CDR3. The CDR3: CASSLSSTDTQYF. The CDR3 coding sequence is TGTGCCAGCAGCTTATCGAGCACAGATACGCAGTATTTT. The chain combines TRBV11-3 with TRBJ2-3; D is unresolved. V lost 2 bases and J 0 bases, leaving 3 bases between the germline ends. Germline V gene data show CDR1 as SGHNT and CDR2 as YENEEA. The length of the CDR3 is 13 residues.

A single count supports this clone. The rearrangement uses TRBV19 and TRBJ1-2, with 11 bases aligning to TRBD1. Trimming at V came to 4 bases and at J to 6 bases, leaving 10 bases not matched to a gene. The CDR3 is made up of 16 amino acids. Looked up from germline, CDR1 is LNHDA and CDR2 is SQIVND (reference sequence). This chain's CDR3 is CASSTPSGQGAHGYTF. As DNA, the CDR3 is TGTGCCAGTAGTACCCCGAGCGGACAGGGGGCTCATGGCTACACCTTC.

V usage is TRBV27 and J usage is TRBJ1-4, with 7 bases aligning to TRBD1. Germline V gene lookup returns CDR1 MNHEY and CDR2 SMNVEV (reference sequence). V dropped 5 bases and J dropped 8; count of bases not matched to a gene: 11. The CDR3 length is 15 residues. In DNA, the CDR3 is TGTGCCAGCAGTCAATACCAGACAGGGCGGGAAAAACTGTTTTTT. This sequence encodes CASSQYQTGREKLFF. Variable domain in full (rest from reference TRBV27 and TRBJ1-4): EAQVTQNPRYLITVTGKKLTVTCSQNMNHEYMSWYRQDPGLGLRQIYYSMNVEVTDKGDVPEGYKVSRKEKRNFPLILESPSPNQTSLYFCASSQYQTGREKLFFGSGTQLSVL.

This clone appeared a few times. The V call is TRBV5-4, the J call TRBJ1-1; D not certain. The CDR3 runs to 14 residues. Trimming pared 0 bases from V and 0 bases from J, leaving 6 bases between. CDR1 and CDR2 from the germline V gene are SGHNT and YYREEE (reference sequence). The CDR3 here is CASSLVGVNTEAFF. The CDR3 DNA reads as TGTGCCAGCAGCTTGGTGGGAGTGAACACTGAAGCTTTCTTT. Based on the CDR3 plus reference TRBV5-4 and TRBJ1-1, the full variable domain is ETGVTQSPTHLIKTRGQQVTLRCSSQSGHNTVSWYQQALGQGPQFIFQYYREEENGRGNFPPRFSGLQFPNYSSELNVNALELDDSALYLCASSLVGVNTEAFFGQGTRLTVV.

The rearrangement joins TRBV19 to TRBJ2-7; 7 positions match TRBD2. V lost 3 bases and J lost 4; bases outside the gene matches: 9. Germline CDR1 and CDR2: LNHDA and SQIVND (reference sequence). The CDR3 has 15 residues. The CDR3 nucleotides read TGTGCCAGTAGTATTGGTAGGGCGGGAGAGTACGAGCAGTACTTC. Its translation: CASSIGRAGEYEQYF.

This clone showed up just a few times. This sequence joins TRBV5-1 and TRBJ2-2; a weak D match, TRBD2 (5 bases). The CDR3 spans 13 residues. Trimming removed 5 bases at V and 5 bases at J, with 10 bases between. Germline V gene data show CDR1 as SGHRS and CDR2 as YFSETQ. The CDR3 here is CASRVPGTGELFF. CDR3 DNA sequence: TGCGCCAGCAGAGTACCGGGGACCGGGGAGCTGTTTTTT.

The chain has TRBV6-2 or TRBV6-3 and TRBJ1-2; D is unresolved. The CDR3 is 13 amino acids. The germline gives CDR1 MNHEY, CDR2 SVGEGT. Trimming pared 5 bases from V and 3 bases from J, leaving 10 bases between. The CDR3 reads CASSREPHYGYTF. CDR3 DNA: TGTGCCAGCAGTCGGGAGCCACACTATGGCTACACCTTC.

This clone appeared a few times. The chain joins TRBV19 to TRBJ2-1, with TRBD2 matching over 9 bases. CDR1 LNHDA and CDR2 SQIVND come from the germline V gene (reference sequence). The CDR3 covers 14 residues. With V trimmed by 4 bases and J by 9 bases, 7 bases remained unmatched. CDR3 bases: TGTGCCAGTAGTAAAACCCGGACTAGCGTTGAGCAGTTCTTC. It specifies CASSKTRTSVEQFF.

The chain has TRBV12-5 and TRBJ1-2, with TRBD1 matching over 8 bases. Germline V lookup: CDR1 LGHNT, CDR2 FRNRAP. CDR3 size: 15 residues. With 7 bases clipped from V and 2 bases from J, the junction kept 9 bases outside the gene matches. The CDR3 region is CASVWGTGDNYGYTF. The CDR3 DNA reads as TGTGCTAGTGTCTGGGGGACAGGCGACAACTATGGCTACACCTTC.